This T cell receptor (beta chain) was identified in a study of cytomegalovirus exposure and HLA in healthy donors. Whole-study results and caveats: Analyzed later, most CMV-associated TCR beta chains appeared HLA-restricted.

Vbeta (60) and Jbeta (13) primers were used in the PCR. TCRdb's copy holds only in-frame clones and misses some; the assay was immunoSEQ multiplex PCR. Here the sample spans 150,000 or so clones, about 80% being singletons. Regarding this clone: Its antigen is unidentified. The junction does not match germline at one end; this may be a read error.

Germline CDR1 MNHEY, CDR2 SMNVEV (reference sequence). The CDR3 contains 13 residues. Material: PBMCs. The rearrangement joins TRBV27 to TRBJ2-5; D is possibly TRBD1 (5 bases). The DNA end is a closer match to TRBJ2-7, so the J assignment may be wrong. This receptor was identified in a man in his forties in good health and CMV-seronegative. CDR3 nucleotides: TGTGCCAGCAGTTTAAGGGGCTCCCACGAGCAGTACTTC. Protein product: CASSLRGSHEQYF.